The 9 T cell receptor beta chains in this list originate from one sample, sequenced in a study of blood T cell repertoires in COVID-19 (dated by TCRdb to about 2020). The library came from the immunoSEQ multiplex PCR assay. This is the immuneACCESS table as TCRdb keeps it, with only in-frame sequences that have V and J called. A part of the clones is gone; compared with another copy, unresolved V genes explain less than half, and the rest is unexplained. In this sample the table shows 19,000 or so clones, about 88% of which occur a single time. The top ten hold less than 20% of the sample. Source material: peripheral blood. Source of these receptors: a man between 65 and 85 years old with acute or convalescent COVID-19.

V and J are TRBV19 and TRBJ1-3; 9 bases map to TRBD1. This CDR3 comprises 15 residues. With V trimmed by 7 bases and J by 4 bases, 8 bases remained unmatched. Germline V CDR1 and CDR2: LNHDA, SQIVND (reference sequence). The CDR3 reads CASTYMGTGGNTIYF. CDR3 in DNA: TGTGCCAGTACCTATATGGGGACAGGGGGAAACACCATATATTTT.

DNA for the CDR3: TGTGCCAGCAGCTTAGACGGACAGGGAAGGCAGCCCCAGCATTTT. Its translation is CASSLDGQGRQPQHF. V gene TRBV7-2 combines with J gene TRBJ1-5; TRBD1 matches 8 bases. Germline V gives CDR1 SGHTA, CDR2 FQGNSA. The CDR3 runs 15 residues. V gave up 1 base and J gave up 7 bases; unmatched junction bases: 6.

The J gene is TRBJ2-3, the V gene TRBV7-7, with no clear D. Per the germline V gene, CDR1 is SSHAT and CDR2 is FNYEAQ (reference sequence). CDR3 length: 15 amino acids. The V end was cut by 5 bases, the J end by 5 bases, with 17 bases between. The CDR3 sequence is CASSPSARPGDTQYF. CDR3 bases: TGTGCCAGCAGCCCTTCAGCCCGTCCGGGAGATACGCAGTATTTT.

V is TRBV11-1 and J is TRBJ2-7; tentative D call: TRBD2 (5 bases). Trimming took off 3 bases at V and 3 bases at J, with 9 bases between the two ends. Germline assignment: CDR1 SGHAT and CDR2 FQDESV (reference sequence). The CDR3 length is 13 residues. Here the CDR3 reads CASSFGEFYEQYF. The DNA for the CDR3 is TGTGCCAGCAGCTTCGGGGAGTTCTACGAGCAGTACTTC.

This clone was seen only once. The chain couples TRBV3-1 (or the pseudogene TRBV3-2) to TRBJ2-2; 7 bases map to TRBD2. The V gene's germline CDR1 is LGHDT and CDR2 YNNKEL (reference sequence). The CDR3 spans 15 residues. Trimming cost V 4 bases and J 3 bases; bases outside gene matches: 5. The DNA of the CDR3 is TGTGCCAGCAGCCCCCTGGGGGGGGACACCGGGGAGCTGTTTTTT. Amino acid sequence: CASSPLGGDTGELFF.

This chain joins TRBV6-5 and TRBJ1-2; no clear D gene. The V and J ends lost 2 bases and 9 bases respectively, with 7 bases between them. The germline V gene has CDR1 MNHEY and CDR2 SVGAGI. The CDR3 spans 11 residues. The CDR3 spells CASSYGGSYTF. The CDR3 DNA reads TGTGCCAGCAGTTACGGAGGGAGCTACACCTTC.

The chain has TRBV7-2 and TRBJ2-5, with a weak D call TRBD2 (5 bases). Deletions cut 1 base from V and 0 bases from J, with 6 bases between. This CDR3 region has 14 residues. Germline-derived CDR1 and CDR2 are SGHTA and FQGNSA. The CDR3 loop reads CASSLVGDQETQYF. CDR3 DNA: TGTGCCAGCAGCTTAGTCGGGGACCAAGAGACCCAGTACTTC.

The chain uses TRBV5-5 and TRBJ1-3; D might be TRBD1 (6 bases). The CDR3 loop spans 15 amino acids. V was trimmed by 5 bases and J by 0 bases, leaving 12 bases between them. From germline, CDR1 is SGHKS and CDR2 YYEKEE (reference sequence). The CDR3 DNA reads as TGTGCCAGCAGTTTCGGACAGTTCTCTGGAAACACCATATATTTT. Amino acids: CASSFGQFSGNTIYF. The full variable domain, in which reference TRBV5-5 and TRBJ1-3 provide the parts outside the CDR3, is DAGVTQSPTHLIKTRGQQVTLRCSPISGHKSVSWYQQVLGQGPQFIFQYYEKEERGRGNFPDRFSARQFPNYSSELNVNALLLGDSALYLCASSFGQFSGNTIYFGEGSWLTVV.

V gene TRBV6-2 or TRBV6-3 combines with J gene TRBJ2-2; D unclear. CDR3 length: 16 residues. The germline V and J ends were trimmed by 2 bases and 0 bases, with 10 bases remaining between them. The germline V gene has CDR1 MNHEY and CDR2 SVGEGT. CDR3 sequence (DNA): TGTGCCAGCAGTTACCCGTCAACGGCGAACACCGGGGAGCTGTTTTTT. Encoded protein: CASSYPSTANTGELFF.